The following is a TCR beta chain sequence with its context. Antigen specificity is unknown. The V gene's germline CDR1 is SQVTM and CDR2 ANQGSEA. This CDR3 is built from 12 residues. V was shortened by 5 bases and J by 3 bases, with 10 bases between the two germline ends. The data were produced by immunoSEQ multiplex PCR, yet TCRdb's version contains in-frame clones alone and is incomplete. The table records about 330,000 clones, almost 90% of them present only once. This sample is drawn from a study of Ad26.COV2.S vaccination and SARS-CoV-2 variants. Across the whole study: By the intramuscular route, Ad26.COV2.S was given once, or twice 56 days apart.

The treatment denotes: some 20 received Ad26.COV2.S at low or high dose, single or two shots; 5 received placebo; per-sample allocation not given. All samples were drawn on day 63, counting from the first vaccine or placebo injection. Adults aged 18-55 years in Boston included the donor. What was given as vaccine was an Ad26 vector encoding Wuhan-strain SARS-CoV-2 spike. General study findings and limits: Non-spike TCR breadth was similar in vaccine and placebo recipients.

The chain couples TRBV29-1 to TRBJ1-1; no clear D gene. Source: peripheral blood, taken in a trial of Ad26.COV2.S vaccine versus placebo. The receptor was derived from a person between 18 and 60 years old who received the Ad26.COV2.S COVID-19 vaccine or a placebo. The CDR3 reads CSVRVPYTEAFF. The DNA for the CDR3 is TGCAGCGTTCGGGTCCCGTACACTGAAGCTTTCTTT.